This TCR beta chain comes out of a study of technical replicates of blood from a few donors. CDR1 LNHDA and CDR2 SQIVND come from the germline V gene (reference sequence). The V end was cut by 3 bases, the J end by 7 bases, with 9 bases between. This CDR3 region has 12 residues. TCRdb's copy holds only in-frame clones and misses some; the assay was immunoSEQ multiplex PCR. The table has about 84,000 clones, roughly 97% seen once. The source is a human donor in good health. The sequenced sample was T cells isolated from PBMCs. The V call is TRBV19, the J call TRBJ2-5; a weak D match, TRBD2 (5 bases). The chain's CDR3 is CASSIFEGTQYF. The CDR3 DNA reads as TGTGCCAGTAGTATCTTCGAGGGGACCCAGTACTTC.